This T cell receptor beta chain was identified in a study of blood T cells in healthy people across ages. PCR was performed a second time for about 7 to 12 cycles using a sample-barcoded 5' primer and a J-beta primer mix. TCRdb fed the 5' RACE reads into MiXCR, producing one record per CDR3 protein. There are about 970,000 distinct CDR3 sequences in the sample; about 51% occur only once, and about 20% lies in the top ten. The CDR3 is made up of 12 amino acids. Germline CDR1 and CDR2: MNHNY and SVGAGI (reference sequence). V dropped 10 bases and J dropped 8; count of bases not matched to a gene: 9. Sequenced sample: blood. This sequence joins TRBV6-6 and TRBJ2-5; 8 bases fit TRBD2. This receptor was identified in a woman aged 60-75 years in good health. CDR3 sequence: CAIRGLAGTQYF. CDR3 nucleotides: TGTGCCATCAGGGGATTAGCGGGAACCCAGTACTTC.